This TCR beta chain was sequenced for a study of shared clonotypes between healthy human individuals. Authors' processing steps: Junction-only sequences without quality scores came from ImmunoSEQ, so filtering differed. Clones were sequenced by immunoSEQ multiplex PCR, and TCRdb holds only the in-frame ones, with some missing. V and J calls and clone size follow that table, whereas D and trimming were derived from the DNA. Of 450,000 to 500,000 clones in the sample, 70% to 80% were seen once. Specimen: PBMCs. The TCR comes from a woman aged 40-49 years in good health. Some clones in this sample may be carry-over from other donors' samples.

The CDR3 is CAWNPDRYYGYTF. The DNA for the CDR3 is TGTGCCTGGAATCCGGACAGATACTATGGCTACACCTTC. The V call is TRBV30, the J call TRBJ1-2; D is perhaps TRBD1 (6 bases). V lost 4 bases, J lost 3 bases, and 12 bases lay in between. The CDR3 extends over 13 amino acids. Per germline, CDR1 GTSNPN and CDR2 SVGIG (reference sequence).